This T cell receptor beta chain derives from a study of TIL therapy for anti-PD-1-resistant metastatic lung cancer. The time point is: pre-treatment sample, taken before nivolumab and TIL therapy. Most excised metastases sampled were pleural nodules or supraclavicular lymph nodes. This was the immunoSEQ v3 assay. Sequencing depth was around 2.2 million read pairs for survey level, about 5-6 million for deep. The table came from immunoSEQ multiplex PCR; TCRdb's copy has only in-frame clones and leaves some out. The sample has about 100,000 clones; roughly two thirds are singletons. This CDR3 has 13 residues. CDR1 SQVTM and CDR2 ANQGSEA come from the germline V gene. J was trimmed by 3 bases and V by 2 bases; bases with no gene match: 3.

The sample here was tumor tissue, taken at baseline. This sequence joins TRBV29-1 and TRBJ2-7, with 8 positions matching TRBD1. This TCR was recovered from a person aged 25 to 80 with non-small cell lung cancer. The CDR3 region has the DNA TGCAGCGTTGAATCAGGGGGCTTCTACGAGCAGTACTTC. Its translation: CSVESGGFYEQYF.